A selection of T cell receptor beta chains follows, all from one sample in a study of T cells in Graves' hyperthyroidism and ophthalmopathy. TCRdb processed the multiplex PCR reads anew with MiXCR; each CDR3 protein has one entry. This table holds around 420,000 distinct CDR3 sequences, 15% to 18% found once. What was sequenced was blood. All receptors come from a woman aged 18-29 years with Graves' hyperthyroidism. The CDR3 runs from the conserved cysteine through the conserved F or W. A row's size may be missing; if present it is once, few, many or a size class.

clone_size v_call cdr3_aa
- TRBV29-1 CSVEDPDREAYNEQFF
many TRBV20-1 CSARHHFRGMNTEAFF
- TRBV6-2/TRBV6-3 CASSRQIEAFF
few TRBV7-9 CASSPLSRDRGYEQFF
many TRBV7-3 CASSLSVGLASPIGQFF
few TRBV6-6 CASSYSPNGVEKLFF
many TRBV6-1 CASNGLAGVGKNIQYF
once TRBV7-9 CASMGWGTEGDYEQYF
- TRBV11-2 CASSLRTGRLGETQYF
- TRBV7-9 CASSLNSIGQQYF
- TRBV29-1 CSVDSSTDTDEKLFF
few TRBV19 CASRDHTYNEQFF
many TRBV6-2/TRBV6-3 CASSPPGQANNEQFF
- TRBV18 CASSPAVVTEAFF
many TRBV20-1 CSAGGANEKLFF
- TRBV5-1 CASSSAGTGATLVCNEQFF
- TRBV7-2 CASSSLPLTGVRTSYEQYF
few TRBV10-3 CAIGSNEKLFF
many TRBV29-1 CSVEWGVEDGYTF
few TRBV28 CASTWGQASNSPLHF
many TRBV4-3 CASSQEPTVNTEAFF
- TRBV19 CASSIEFAGGGNEQFF